These T cell receptor beta chains were read from a single sample in a study of early T cells in non-severe SARS-CoV-2 infection. TCRdb reanalysed the 5' RACE reads using MiXCR and keeps one entry per CDR3 protein. Among tens of thousands of distinct CDR3 sequences listed, around 13% were seen once. The specimen was whole blood. Every receptor here comes from an adult who was a healthcare worker with PCR-confirmed SARS-CoV-2 infection or an uninfected control (not recorded which). CDR3s include the opening cysteine and the closing phenylalanine or tryptophan. The order of the fields is J gene, V gene, clone size, D gene, CDR3 DNA, CDR3 protein. D genes are given only for firm matches. The size entry is marked missing in some rows and otherwise reads once, few, many or a size class.

TRBJ2-7	TRBV5-8	many	NA	TGTGCCAGCAGCTTGCTGGCATCCGAGCAGTACTTC	CASSLLASEQYF
TRBJ1-5	TRBV12-3/TRBV12-4	many	TRBD1	TGTGCCAGCAGTTTAATAGGGTTAGGGGGCGGTCAGCCCCAGCATTTT	CASSLIGLGGGQPQHF
TRBJ1-5	TRBV6-5	many	TRBD1	TGTGCCAGCAGATTGACAGGGTCGGATCAGCCCCAGCATTTT	CASRLTGSDQPQHF
TRBJ2-3	TRBV7-8	many	NA	TGTGCCAGCAGCCTTAGGGGATCTAGCACAGATACGCAGTATTTT	CASSLRGSSTDTQYF
TRBJ2-7	TRBV2	many	TRBD1	TGTGCCAGCAGTGGAGAGGACAGGGTCGGCGAGCAGTACTTC	CASSGEDRVGEQYF
TRBJ2-5	TRBV5-1	NA	TRBD2	TGCGCCAGCATAGGCGGGGGAATGGAGACCCAGTACTTC	CASIGGGMETQYF
TRBJ2-5	TRBV11-2	many	TRBD1	TGTGCCAGCAGCTCGACGGGACAGGAAATGGAGACCCAGTACTTC	CASSSTGQEMETQYF
TRBJ1-4	TRBV20-1	NA	NA	TGCAGTGCTAGCGTATACAGTGGAGAAAAACTGTTTTTT	CSASVYSGEKLFF
TRBJ2-1	TRBV12-3/TRBV12-4	many	NA	TGTGCCAGCAGTTCCAAGGGGAATGAGCAGTTCTTC	CASSSKGNEQFF
TRBJ2-1	TRBV5-5	few	NA	TGTGCCAGCAGCTTTTGGGAAAGCTCCTACAATGAGCAGTTCTTC	CASSFWESSYNEQFF
TRBJ2-1	TRBV12-3/TRBV12-4	medium-sized	TRBD2	TGTGCCAGCAGTTCAAGGTTGGGGGGGGTAGATGAGCAGTTCTTC	CASSSRLGGVDEQFF
TRBJ1-3	TRBV5-4	many	TRBD1	TGTGCCAGCAGCCGTCAGGGGGCTTACGGAAACACCATATATTTT	CASSRQGAYGNTIYF
TRBJ2-7	TRBV5-1	many	TRBD1	TGCGCCAGCAGCGGGGACAGGGTTTGGTACGAGCAGTACTTC	CASSGDRVWYEQYF
TRBJ2-1	TRBV24-1	NA	NA	TGTGCCACCAGTACAGAACGGGGGAATGAGCAGTTCTTC	CATSTERGNEQFF
TRBJ1-4	TRBV5-4	few	NA	TGTGCCAGCCGCCGTGGACTGAATGAAAAACTGTTTTTT	CASRRGLNEKLFF
TRBJ2-3	TRBV11-2	many	TRBD2	TGTGCCAGCAGCCTCCTGCGACTAGCGGCATACACAGATACGCAGTATTTT	CASSLLRLAAYTDTQYF
TRBJ2-3	TRBV7-8	many	NA	TGTGCCAGCAGCCTAATTGGTACGCAGTATTTT	CASSLIGTQYF
TRBJ1-2	TRBV3-1	many	NA	TGTGCCAGCCAACAACGGGGGCAGGGTGGCTACACCTTC	CASQQRGQGGYTF